This TCR beta chain was sequenced for a study of T cell changes during pregnancy in multiple sclerosis. Profiling relied on immunoSEQ multiplex PCR, and the TCRdb table lists in-frame clones only, not all of them. The sample yields tens of thousands of clones, 89% seen once. This clonotype was sampled from a female donor with multiple sclerosis, enrolled in a pregnancy study. Material: CD4+ T cells from peripheral blood mononuclear cells, obtained in the second trimester of pregnancy.

The CDR3 spells CASSLGIATRRETQYF. CDR3 in DNA: TGTGCCAGCAGCTTAGGAATAGCGACTAGACGGGAGACCCAGTACTTC. This chain uses TRBV11-3 with TRBJ2-5; D possibly corresponds to TRBD2 (6 bases). Germline-derived CDR1 and CDR2 are SGHNT and YENEEA. This CDR3 contains 16 residues. The V end lost 1 base, the J end lost 5 bases, and 17 bases lay between the germline ends.